These 7 T cell receptor beta chains were sequenced from one sample in a study of technical replicates of blood from several donors. Sequencing used immunoSEQ multiplex PCR; TCRdb keeps in-frame clones, though not all of them. The sample includes around 65,000 clones, approximately 88% of them seen just once. The sequencing input was PBMCs. The receptors stem from a human donor in good health. Some clones in this sample may be carry-over from other donors' samples.

V and J are TRBV18 and TRBJ1-1, with D possibly being TRBD1 (5 bases). CDR1 and CDR2 from the germline V gene are KGHSH and LQKENI. The length of the CDR3 is 14 residues. Trimming removed 4 bases from V and 1 base from J, with 10 bases in between. CDR3 in DNA: TGTGCCAGCTCACGCGGGGGGGAGAACACTGAAGCTTTCTTT. Translating it yields CASSRGGENTEAFF.

The chain recombines TRBV4-1 with TRBJ2-1; 9 nucleotides align to TRBD2. V was clipped by 0 bases and J by 1 base; unmatched bases: 16. This CDR3 contains 21 residues. The V gene's germline CDR1 is MGHRA and CDR2 YSYEKL. The CDR3 sequence: CASSQDPDRGRAGLSYNEQFF. Here the CDR3 DNA reads TGCGCCAGCAGCCAAGATCCGGATCGCGGGAGGGCCGGTCTATCCTACAATGAGCAGTTCTTC.

This clone has a handful of counts. This chain joins TRBV19 and TRBJ2-4, with TRBD1 identical over 7 bases. The trim removed 3 bases at V and 5 bases at J, leaving 1 base unmatched. Germline V gives CDR1 LNHDA, CDR2 SQIVND (reference sequence). The CDR3 covers 13 residues. This CDR3 reads CASSMGTENIQYF. CDR3 coding DNA: TGTGCCAGTAGTATGGGGACAGAAAACATTCAGTACTTC.

V and J are TRBV5-6 and TRBJ2-5; TRBD2 matches 14 bases. V dropped 5 bases and J dropped 12; count of bases not matched to a gene: 9. Germline CDR1 and CDR2: SGHDT and YYEEEE. This CDR3 is 14 amino acids long. The CDR3 bases are TGTGCCAGCAGTCTACGGACTAGCGGGGGGCCCGAGTACTTC. Translation: CASSLRTSGGPEYF.

J is TRBJ2-1 and V is TRBV11-2; 12 nucleotides align to TRBD2. The CDR3 contains 17 residues. Trimming at V came to 6 bases and at J to 8 bases, leaving 14 bases not matched to a gene. Germline assignment: CDR1 SGHAT and CDR2 FQNNGV. The CDR3, as DNA: TGTGCCAGCAGTCACTCCCCGACTAGCGGGAGAATGCATGAGCAGTTCTTC. Translating it yields CASSHSPTSGRMHEQFF. Together with reference TRBV11-2 and TRBJ2-1, the CDR3 gives the full variable domain: EAGVAQSPRYKIIEKRQSVAFWCNPISGHATLYWYQQILGQGPKLLIQFQNNGVVDDSQLPKDRFSAERLKGVDSTLKIQPAKLEDSAVYLCASSHSPTSGRMHEQFFGPGTRLTVL.

The V and J genes are TRBV6-5 and TRBJ2-4, with 7 bases lining up with TRBD1. The CDR3 spans 15 residues. Germline V gene lookup returns CDR1 MNHEY and CDR2 SVGAGI. Losses at the gene ends were 6 bases for V and 4 bases for J; bases not matched to a gene: 9. The CDR3 loop reads CASSHGTDLKNIQYF. The CDR3 coding sequence is TGTGCCAGCAGCCACGGGACAGATCTGAAAAACATTCAGTACTTC.

The CDR3 DNA sequence: TGTGCCAGCACCCCAAGATCTCAGAATATTATGGAGTACTTC. This codes for CASTPRSQNIMEYF. This chain uses TRBV6-5 with TRBJ2-7; D is unclear. The CDR3 sequence is 14 residues long. Per germline, CDR1 MNHEY and CDR2 SVGAGI. Trimming cost V 7 bases and J 11 bases, with 24 bases left between them.